One sample yielded the 2 T cell receptor beta chains listed below, sequenced in a study of glioma-infiltrating T cells. The iRepertoire nested amplicon-rescue multiplex PCR amplified TCR alpha and beta CDR3s from RNA. TCRdb redid the calling of the multiplex PCR reads with MiXCR, one entry per CDR3 protein. The sample shows some 99,000 distinct CDR3 sequences, 20% to 25% of them seen only once. Sequenced: glioma tissue, nonneoplastic brain tissue, or PBMCs (not recorded which). Receptors originate from a human donor with low-grade glioma or glioblastoma, undergoing nonglioma brain surgery, or in good health (not recorded which).

Comments on this clonotype: The junction does not match germline at one end; this may be a read error. The chain combines TRBV20-1 with TRBJ1-2; weak D call: TRBD1 (5 bases). CDR1 and CDR2 (germline): DFQATT, SNEGSKA (reference sequence). The CDR3 spans 18 residues. This chain's CDR3 is CSAGDGRSAVRGNYGYTF. In DNA form, the CDR3 reads TGCAGTGCTGGAGACGGGAGATCAGCGGTTAGGGGAAACTATGGCTACACCTTC.

The rearrangement uses TRBV20-1 and TRBJ1-5; possibly TRBD1 for D (5 bases). The CDR3 extends over 16 amino acids. Germline lookup yields CDR1 DFQATT and CDR2 SNEGSKA (reference sequence). V dropped 0 bases and J dropped 0 bases, with 12 bases sitting between them. CDR3 amino acids: CSAREPVRDSNQPQHF. CDR3 DNA: TGCAGTGCTAGAGAGCCGGTCAGGGATAGCAATCAGCCCCAGCATTTT.